The T cell receptor (beta chain) under discussion was sequenced for a study of brain T cells in children with intractable seizures. Trimming took 1 base from V and 5 from J, leaving 8 bases between them. In germline, CDR1 is SGHAT, CDR2 FQNNGV. The CDR3 runs 13 residues. Clones were read by immunoSEQ multiplex PCR, and TCRdb kept only the in-frame ones, dropping some. The sample shows roughly 80,000 clones, around nine tenths of them seen only once. The clonotype comes from a girl aged 2 to 9 with Rasmussen encephalitis and intractable seizures. The chain combines TRBV11-2 with TRBJ1-1; no reliable D call. The material sequenced was peripheral blood, taken at surgery. The CDR3 region is CASSLARGTEAFF. The CDR3 nucleotides are TGTGCCAGCAGCTTAGCCCGGGGAACTGAAGCTTTCTTT.